This T cell receptor (beta chain) was found in a study of beta chain features in type 1 diabetes. V lost 2 bases and J lost 1, with 9 bases in between. There are 15 residues in the CDR3. Germline V CDR1 and CDR2: SGHRS, YFSETQ. Isolated RNA was reverse transcribed in full, so expressed TCRB transcripts were sequenced. The data were produced by immunoSEQ multiplex PCR, yet TCRdb's version contains in-frame clones alone and is incomplete. The table includes 150,000 to 190,000 clones, roughly 8.1% detected once. This clone was recorded a few times. Sequenced: central memory CD4+ T cells from blood. The rearrangement links TRBV5-1 to TRBJ2-2, with D hard to call. The TCR comes from a man younger than 35 in good health. The CDR3 loop reads CASSFTQENTGELFF. In DNA, the CDR3 is TGCGCCAGCAGCTTCACCCAGGAGAACACCGGGGAGCTGTTTTTT.